The next 30 T cell receptor beta chains were all read from a single sample in a study of blood T cell repertoires in COVID-19. Some clones are missing from TCRdb's copy, which holds only in-frame ones; the method was immunoSEQ multiplex PCR. The table has over 80,000 clones, approximately 71% seen once. The sequenced sample was peripheral blood. Receptor source: a woman between 50 and 59 years old with acute or convalescent COVID-19.

The rearrangement uses TRBV19 and TRBJ1-5; 7 bases agree with TRBD1. V was clipped by 4 bases and J by 6 bases; unmatched bases: 6. Germline CDR1 LNHDA, CDR2 SQIVND (reference sequence). This CDR3 is 14 amino acids long. The CDR3 is CASSTATGTQPQHF. DNA of the CDR3: TGTGCCAGTAGTACGGCGACAGGGACTCAGCCCCAGCATTTT. Full variable domain (remainder filled in from reference TRBV19 and TRBJ1-5): DGGITQSPKYLFRKEGQNVTLSCEQNLNHDAMYWYRQDPGQGLRLIYYSQIVNDFQKGDIAEGYSVSREKKESFPLTVTSAQKNPTAFYLCASSTATGTQPQHFGDGTRLSIL.

By share, this clone counts as medium-sized (0.01 to 0.1%). The rearrangement uses TRBV28 and TRBJ2-7, with 7 bases lining up with TRBD1. The CDR3 runs 15 residues. CDR1 MDHEN and CDR2 SYDVKM come from the germline V gene. The V gene end was trimmed by 6 bases and the J gene end by 7 bases; junction bases not matched to a gene: 15. The CDR3 nucleotides read TGTGCCAGCAGCCCTCTGACAGGGTCAGGTATGGAGCAGTACTTC. Encoded protein: CASSPLTGSGMEQYF.

This chain uses TRBV7-9 with TRBJ2-1; tentative D call: TRBD2 (5 bases). Trimming pared 5 bases from V and 7 bases from J, leaving 9 bases between. Germline V gene data show CDR1 as SEHNR and CDR2 as FQNEAQ (reference sequence). The CDR3 runs to 12 residues. The CDR3 DNA sequence: TGTGCCAGCAGCCGAAGAGGGAATGAGCAGTTCTTC. Its protein is CASSRRGNEQFF.

V usage is TRBV3-1 (or the pseudogene TRBV3-2) and J usage is TRBJ1-1; 8 positions agree with TRBD1. The CDR3 totals 15 residues. V dropped 6 bases and J dropped 1; count of bases not matched to a gene: 7. CDR1 and CDR2 from the germline V gene are LGHDT and YNNKEL (reference sequence). The CDR3 here is CASRPRQGWNTEAFF. CDR3 coding DNA: TGTGCCAGCAGACCGCGACAGGGGTGGAACACTGAAGCTTTCTTT.

This rearrangement joins TRBV12-3 or TRBV12-4 to TRBJ1-2; D is uncertain. The V gene lost 6 bases and the J gene lost 4 bases, with 12 bases spanning the gap. This CDR3 is built from 13 residues. This CDR3 reads CASSSSVTYGYTF. As DNA, the CDR3 is TGTGCCAGCAGCTCCAGCGTCACCTATGGCTACACCTTC.

This clone was detected only once. The J gene is TRBJ1-2, the V gene TRBV7-2; TRBD1 might be the D (5 bases). The CDR3 has 13 residues. Germline-derived CDR1 and CDR2 are SGHTA and FQGNSA. The V gene lost 3 bases and the J gene lost 4 bases, with 9 bases spanning the gap. CDR3 region: CASSLDKAYGYTF. CDR3 nucleotide sequence: TGTGCCAGCAGCTTGGACAAAGCCTATGGCTACACCTTC.

This chain links TRBV19 with TRBJ1-5; 8 nucleotides line up with TRBD1. The V and J ends lost 5 bases and 2 bases, in that order; junction bases with no gene match: 11. Per the germline V gene, CDR1 is LNHDA and CDR2 is SQIVND (reference sequence). CDR3 length: 17 residues. This CDR3 reads CASSPSRDRWGNQPQHF. DNA of the CDR3: TGTGCCAGTAGTCCGTCCCGGGACAGGTGGGGCAATCAGCCCCAGCATTTT.

J is TRBJ1-2 and V is TRBV7-9, with unresolved D. The CDR3 runs to 15 residues. V was clipped by 2 bases and J by 3 bases, with 13 bases between them. In germline, CDR1 is SEHNR, CDR2 FQNEAQ (reference sequence). CDR3 sequence reads: CASSLLDEGDYGYTF. In DNA, the CDR3 is TGTGCCAGCAGCTTACTGGATGAGGGTGACTATGGCTACACCTTC.

The chain recombines TRBV18 with TRBJ2-1, with 7 bases matching TRBD1. This CDR3 is built from 16 residues. The germline CDR1 and CDR2 sequences are KGHSH and LQKENI. V trimming: 3 bases; J trimming: 7 bases; junction bases outside the gene matches: 12. The CDR3: CASSPSHAGGPNEQFF. In DNA, the CDR3 is TGTGCCAGCTCACCCAGCCACGCAGGGGGTCCTAATGAGCAGTTCTTC.

The chain has TRBV5-6 and TRBJ2-1, with D possibly matching TRBD2 (6 bases). The V and J ends lost 4 bases and 1 base respectively, with 12 bases between them. The germline CDR1 and CDR2 sequences are SGHDT and YYEEEE. This CDR3 contains 15 residues. CDR3 sequence (DNA): TGTGCCAGCAGCCCGCCGGGAGCATCCTACAATGAGCAGTTCTTC. Protein sequence: CASSPPGASYNEQFF.

The chain uses TRBV27 and TRBJ2-7; 7 nucleotides agree with TRBD1. Trimming cost V 5 bases and J 2 bases; bases outside gene matches: 6. This CDR3 has 14 amino acids. Germline-derived CDR1 and CDR2 are MNHEY and SMNVEV (reference sequence). The CDR3 protein is CASSNRGITYEQYF. CDR3 coding DNA: TGTGCCAGCAGTAACAGGGGAATAACCTACGAGCAGTACTTC.

V gene TRBV7-8 combines with J gene TRBJ1-6; unclear D gene. V was pared by 5 bases and J by 4 bases, with 15 bases between. This CDR3 spans 16 amino acids. Germline values: CDR1 SGHVS, CDR2 FQNEAQ. CDR3 residues: CASSPRALLYNSPLHF. The CDR3 nucleotides are TGTGCCAGCAGCCCTCGTGCACTCCTTTATAATTCACCCCTCCACTTT.

The chain joins TRBV28 to TRBJ1-3, with 7 nucleotides matching TRBD1. Germline CDR1 MDHEN, CDR2 SYDVKM. The CDR3 is 13 amino acids. The V gene end was trimmed by 5 bases and the J gene end by 4 bases; junction bases not matched to a gene: 2. The DNA for the CDR3 is TGTGCCAGCAGTCTGGGACAGGGAAACACCATATATTTT. Encoded protein: CASSLGQGNTIYF.

The chain joins TRBV15 to TRBJ2-3, with a possible D match to TRBD2 (6 bases). The CDR3 spans 14 residues. CDR1 and CDR2 from the germline V gene are LNHNV and YYDKDF (reference sequence). The germline V and J ends were trimmed by 3 bases and 4 bases, with 11 bases remaining between them. CDR3 sequence (DNA): TGTGCCACCAGCAGGACTAGAGACGCAGATACGCAGTATTTT. Its protein is CATSRTRDADTQYF.

The chain employs TRBV3-1 (or the pseudogene TRBV3-2) and TRBJ1-1, with D uncertain. V was pared by 4 bases and J by 4 bases, with 7 bases between. The CDR3 runs to 12 residues. CDR1 and CDR2 (germline): LGHDT, YNNKEL (reference sequence). This chain's CDR3 is CASSLPGTEAFF. In DNA, the CDR3 is TGTGCCAGCAGCCTCCCAGGCACTGAAGCTTTCTTT.

With respect to this clone: Other DNA sequences of this sample code for an identical CDR3. This chain uses TRBV28 with TRBJ2-3; weak D call: TRBD2 (6 bases). Germline V CDR1 and CDR2: MDHEN, SYDVKM. The CDR3 runs to 15 residues. Trimming pared 2 bases from V and 0 bases from J, leaving 9 bases between. Here the CDR3 reads CASSLAGSSTDTQYF. DNA for the CDR3: TGTGCCAGCAGTTTAGCGGGGAGCAGCACAGATACGCAGTATTTT.

The chain links TRBV18 to TRBJ1-1; unclear D gene. The germline gives CDR1 KGHSH, CDR2 LQKENI. The ends were cut back, 1 base at V and 0 bases at J, with 12 bases in the middle. CDR3 size: 16 residues. The CDR3 sequence is CASSPQRGRMNTEAFF. Written as DNA, the CDR3 is TGTGCCAGCTCACCACAGCGGGGTCGAATGAACACTGAAGCTTTCTTT.

The CDR3 loop is CASSDRGQGRGYTF. The CDR3, as DNA: TGTGCCAGCAGTGACCGCGGACAGGGCCGGGGCTACACCTTC. This sequence joins TRBV6-4 and TRBJ1-2; TRBD1 matches at 8 bases. Trimming at V came to 2 bases and at J to 8 bases, leaving 7 bases not matched to a gene. CDR1 is MRHNA and CDR2 is SNTAGT in the germline V gene. The CDR3 totals 14 residues.

The gene calls are TRBV5-1 and TRBJ1-5; TRBD1 might be the D (5 bases). Looked up from germline, CDR1 is SGHRS and CDR2 is YFSETQ. V lost 7 bases and J lost 0, with 23 bases in between. The CDR3 is 18 amino acids. The CDR3 DNA follows: TGCGCCAGCGCCTACCGAAGGGCAGGGAGGCATAGCAATCAGCCCCAGCATTTT. It yields the protein CASAYRRAGRHSNQPQHF.

This clone occurred once. The chain employs TRBV3-1 (or the pseudogene TRBV3-2) and TRBJ2-1, with 8 bases fitting TRBD1. CDR1 is LGHDT and CDR2 is YNNKEL in the germline V gene (reference sequence). CDR3 length: 16 amino acids. With V trimmed by 4 bases and J by 7 bases, 12 bases remained unmatched. CDR3 DNA: TGTGCCAGCAGCCCAGGGGGCCATAATATATTGAATGAGCAGTTCTTC. It yields the protein CASSPGGHNILNEQFF.

The table lists this clone with a count of one. V gene TRBV12-3 or TRBV12-4 combines with J gene TRBJ1-2; TRBD1 agrees at 8 bases. The CDR3 runs to 13 residues. V dropped 6 bases and J dropped 6; count of bases not matched to a gene: 6. The CDR3 region is CASRMTGAHGYTF. The CDR3, as DNA: TGTGCCAGCAGAATGACAGGGGCCCATGGCTACACCTTC.

The chain carries TRBV5-1 and TRBJ1-2; no firm D call. There are 14 residues in the CDR3. CDR1 and CDR2 (germline): SGHRS, YFSETQ. V lost 0 bases and J lost 5, with 11 bases in between. The CDR3 nucleotides are TGCGCCAGCAGCTTGGAACGCGGATCTTATGGCTACACCTTC. It translates to CASSLERGSYGYTF.

The rearrangement uses TRBV6-5 and TRBJ1-1, with D possibly matching TRBD1 (6 bases). This CDR3 comprises 14 residues. V was clipped by 4 bases and J by 0 bases, with 9 bases between them. Germline assignment: CDR1 MNHEY and CDR2 SVGAGI. The CDR3, as DNA: TGTGCCAGCAGTTCCGGGACATTGAACACTGAAGCTTTCTTT. Residues: CASSSGTLNTEAFF.

This rearrangement joins TRBV2 to TRBJ1-4, with D unclear. Germline assignment: CDR1 SNHLY and CDR2 FYNNEI. The CDR3 spans 15 residues. Trimming cost V 6 bases and J 8 bases, with 19 bases left between them. CDR3 region: CASRGIVSTGEKLFF. Here the CDR3 DNA reads TGTGCCAGCAGGGGGATCGTGTCAACGGGGGAAAAACTGTTTTTT.

The rearrangement links TRBV27 to TRBJ2-1, with a weak D call TRBD1 (6 bases). The CDR3 runs 17 residues. Trimming left V 3 bases short and J 4 bases short, with 19 bases between. Looked up from germline, CDR1 is MNHEY and CDR2 is SMNVEV (reference sequence). CDR3 nucleotides: TGTGCCAGCAGTTTGGGGGCTTTCGGGACAAGATACAATGAGCAGTTCTTC. Its protein is CASSLGAFGTRYNEQFF.

CDR3 protein: CSVEDLEGGEAFF. In nucleotides, the CDR3 is TGCAGCGTTGAAGATCTTGAGGGCGGTGAAGCTTTCTTT. The chain has TRBV29-1 and TRBJ1-1, with unresolved D. CDR1 SQVTM and CDR2 ANQGSEA come from the germline V gene. The ends were cut back, 0 bases at V and 7 bases at J, with 12 bases in the middle. The CDR3 is 13 amino acids.

This chain links TRBV11-2 with TRBJ2-7; 9 bases map to TRBD1. The CDR3 contains 15 residues. Losses at the gene ends were 4 bases for V and 3 bases for J; bases not matched to a gene: 7. Germline loops: CDR1 SGHAT, CDR2 FQNNGV. CDR3 sequence (DNA): TGTGCCAGCAGCTCCGGGACAGGGACTTTCTACGAGCAGTACTTC. It is translated as CASSSGTGTFYEQYF.

This clone occurred once. The V and J genes are TRBV6-5 and TRBJ1-1; possibly TRBD1 for D (6 bases). CDR3 length equals 15 residues. Germline V gene lookup returns CDR1 MNHEY and CDR2 SVGAGI. The V and J ends lost 2 bases and 4 bases respectively, with 14 bases between them. The CDR3 sequence is CASSYQTGRATEAFF. In nucleotides, the CDR3 is TGTGCCAGCAGTTACCAGACAGGCCGTGCCACTGAAGCTTTCTTT.

This clone was seen only a few times. This chain connects TRBV6-5 to TRBJ1-2; weak D call: TRBD1 (5 bases). This CDR3 is 14 amino acids long. Trimming shortened V by 6 bases and J by 4 bases, and 15 bases separated the two germline ends. Germline CDR1 MNHEY, CDR2 SVGAGI. In DNA, the CDR3 is TGTGCCAGCAGCGCCCGCGGGGGAAGCTATGGCTACACCTTC. Its translation is CASSARGGSYGYTF.

This chain uses TRBV7-2 with TRBJ1-2, with 7 nucleotides matching TRBD1. The CDR3 is made up of 15 amino acids. Looked up from germline, CDR1 is SGHTA and CDR2 is FQGNSA. The junction had 13 bases not matched to a gene; V was cut back by 4 bases and J by 8 bases. For the CDR3, the DNA is TGTGCCAGCAGCTCTCACCCCACAGGGGTGGTCGGCTACACCTTC. Translating gives CASSSHPTGVVGYTF.